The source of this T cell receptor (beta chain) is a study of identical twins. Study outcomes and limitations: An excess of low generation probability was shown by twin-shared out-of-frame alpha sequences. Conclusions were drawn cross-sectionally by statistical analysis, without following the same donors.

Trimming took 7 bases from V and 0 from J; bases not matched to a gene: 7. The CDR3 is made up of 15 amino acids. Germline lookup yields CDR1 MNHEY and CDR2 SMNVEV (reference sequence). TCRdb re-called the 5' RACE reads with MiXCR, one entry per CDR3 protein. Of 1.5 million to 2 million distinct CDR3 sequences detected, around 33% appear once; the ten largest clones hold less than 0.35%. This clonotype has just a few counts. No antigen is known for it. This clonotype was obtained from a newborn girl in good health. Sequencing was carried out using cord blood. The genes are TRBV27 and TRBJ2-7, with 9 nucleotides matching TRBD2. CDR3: CASKIRGGASYEQYF. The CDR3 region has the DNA TGTGCCAGCAAAATTCGCGGGGGGGCCTCCTACGAGCAGTACTTC.